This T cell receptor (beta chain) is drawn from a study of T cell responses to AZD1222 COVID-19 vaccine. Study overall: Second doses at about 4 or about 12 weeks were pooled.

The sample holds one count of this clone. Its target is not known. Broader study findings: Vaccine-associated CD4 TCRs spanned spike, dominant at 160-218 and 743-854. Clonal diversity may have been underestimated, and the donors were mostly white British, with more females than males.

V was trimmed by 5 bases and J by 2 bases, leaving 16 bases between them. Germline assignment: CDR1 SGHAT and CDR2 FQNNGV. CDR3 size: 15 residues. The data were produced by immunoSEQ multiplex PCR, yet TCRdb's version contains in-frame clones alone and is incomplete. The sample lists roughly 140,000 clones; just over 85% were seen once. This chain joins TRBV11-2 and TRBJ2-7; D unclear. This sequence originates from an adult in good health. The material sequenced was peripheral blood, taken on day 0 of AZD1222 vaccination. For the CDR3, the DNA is TGTGCCAGCAGCCTAAGATGGGGTCACCCCTACGAGCAGTACTTC. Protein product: CASSLRWGHPYEQYF.